What follows is one TCR beta chain and its context. The antigen remains undetermined. The source of the sample is a study of CD8+CD57+ T cells in acquired aplastic anemia. Regarding the study as a whole: Any difference that existed in CD8+ Simpson's diversity between patients and controls was not significant. Between patients and controls, some 31 CD8+ CDR3 sequences were found in common.

The germline V gene encodes CDR1 SGHAT and CDR2 FQNNGV. The V and J ends lost 1 base and 11 bases respectively, with 17 bases between them. The CDR3 runs to 14 residues. Genomic DNA, the template, was used for profiling of the TCR beta VDJ and CDR3. One entry per CDR3 protein results from TCRdb running MiXCR on the reads. Among about 170,000 distinct CDR3 sequences, approximately 60% were seen once, and the ten largest hold less than 55%. The receptor comes from a human donor in good health. Sequencing was done on a sample of sorted CD4+, CD8+, or CD8+CD57+ T cells (not recorded which) from PBMCs. The chain recombines TRBV11-2 with TRBJ1-2; no firm D call. The CDR3 loop is CASSLGSSGSRYTF. The CDR3 bases are TGTGCCAGCAGCTTAGGTAGTAGCGGGAGTAGATACACCTTC.